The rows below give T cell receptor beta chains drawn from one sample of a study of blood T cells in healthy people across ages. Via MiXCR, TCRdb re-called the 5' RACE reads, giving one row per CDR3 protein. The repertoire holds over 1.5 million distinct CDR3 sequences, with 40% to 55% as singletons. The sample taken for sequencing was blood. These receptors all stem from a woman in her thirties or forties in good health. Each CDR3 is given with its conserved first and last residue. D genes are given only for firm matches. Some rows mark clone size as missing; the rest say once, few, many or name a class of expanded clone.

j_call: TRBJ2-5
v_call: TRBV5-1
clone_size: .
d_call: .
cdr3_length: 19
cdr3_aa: CASSSRGVRTTAKVETQYF
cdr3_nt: TGCGCCAGCAGCTCCCGAGGCGTCCGAACGACGGCGAAGGTAGAGACCCAGTACTTC

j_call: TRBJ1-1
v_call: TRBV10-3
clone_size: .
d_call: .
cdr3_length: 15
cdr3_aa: CAISSSQGMDTEAFF
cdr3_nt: TGTGCCATCAGCAGTTCCCAGGGTATGGACACTGAAGCTTTCTTT

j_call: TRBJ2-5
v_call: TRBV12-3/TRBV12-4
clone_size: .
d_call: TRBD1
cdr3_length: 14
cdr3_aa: CASRIQGAPETQYF
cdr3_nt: TGTGCCAGCAGAATCCAGGGGGCGCCGGAGACCCAGTACTTC

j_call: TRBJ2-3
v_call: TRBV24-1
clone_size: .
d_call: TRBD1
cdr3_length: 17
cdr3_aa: CATSDPRTGGKSDTQYF
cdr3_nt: TGTGCCACCAGTGATCCGCGGACAGGGGGCAAATCAGATACGCAGTATTTT

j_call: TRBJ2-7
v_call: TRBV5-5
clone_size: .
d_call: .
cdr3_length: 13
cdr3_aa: CASSSPGADEQYF
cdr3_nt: TGTGCCAGCAGCTCCCCCGGGGCCGACGAGCAGTACTTC

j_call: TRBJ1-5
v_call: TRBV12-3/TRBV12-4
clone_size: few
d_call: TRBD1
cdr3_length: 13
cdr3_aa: CASRGQPNQPQHF
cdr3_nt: TGTGCCAGCAGGGGACAGCCTAATCAGCCCCAGCATTTT

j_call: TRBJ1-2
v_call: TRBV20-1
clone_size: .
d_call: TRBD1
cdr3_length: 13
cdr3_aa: CSSLSRDRDGYTF
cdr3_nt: TGCAGTTCCCTCAGCCGGGACAGGGATGGCTACACCTTC

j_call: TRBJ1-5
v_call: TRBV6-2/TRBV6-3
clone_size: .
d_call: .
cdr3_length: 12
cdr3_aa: CASSYQYQPQHF
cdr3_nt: TGTGCCAGCAGTTACCAGTATCAGCCCCAGCATTTT

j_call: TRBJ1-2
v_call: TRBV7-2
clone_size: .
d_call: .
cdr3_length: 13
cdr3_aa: CASSRDPGNGYTF
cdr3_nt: TGTGCCAGCAGCCGGGACCCAGGAAATGGCTACACCTTC

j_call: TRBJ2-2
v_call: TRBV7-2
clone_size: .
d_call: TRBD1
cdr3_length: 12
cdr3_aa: CASSLGQGALFF
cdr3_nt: TGTGCCAGCAGCTTGGGACAGGGGGCGTTGTTTTTT

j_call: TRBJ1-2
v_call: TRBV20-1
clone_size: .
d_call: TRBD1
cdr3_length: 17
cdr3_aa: CSARDWGGTGNYYGYTF
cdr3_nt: TGCAGTGCTAGAGATTGGGGGGGGACAGGGAATTACTATGGCTACACCTTC

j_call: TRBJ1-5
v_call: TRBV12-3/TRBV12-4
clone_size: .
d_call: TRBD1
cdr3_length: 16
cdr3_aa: CASSYQGGLGNQPQHF
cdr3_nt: TGTGCCAGCAGTTACCAGGGGGGGTTGGGCAATCAGCCCCAGCATTTT

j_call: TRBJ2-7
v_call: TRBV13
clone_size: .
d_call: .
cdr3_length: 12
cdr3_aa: CASSTQTYEQYF
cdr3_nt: TGTGCCAGCAGCACCCAAACCTACGAGCAGTACTTC

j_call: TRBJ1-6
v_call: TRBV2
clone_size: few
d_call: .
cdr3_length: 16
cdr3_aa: CASSLLAGAGNSPLHF
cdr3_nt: TGTGCCAGCAGTCTGTTAGCTGGGGCCGGTAATTCACCCCTCCACTTT

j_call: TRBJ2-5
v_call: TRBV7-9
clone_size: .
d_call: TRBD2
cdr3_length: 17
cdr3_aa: CASSLRLNGGAPETQYF
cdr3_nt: TGTGCCAGCAGCTTAAGGCTGAACGGGGGGGCCCCCGAGACCCAGTACTTC

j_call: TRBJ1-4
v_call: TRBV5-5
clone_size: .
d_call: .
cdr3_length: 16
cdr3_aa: CASSLEGGRQGEKLFF
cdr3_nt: TGTGCCAGCAGCTTGGAGGGGGGCAGGCAGGGTGAAAAACTGTTTTTT

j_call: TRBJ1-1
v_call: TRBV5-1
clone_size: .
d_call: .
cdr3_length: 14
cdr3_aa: CASSLYWVGTEAFF
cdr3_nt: TGCGCCAGCAGCTTGTATTGGGTTGGCACTGAAGCTTTCTTT

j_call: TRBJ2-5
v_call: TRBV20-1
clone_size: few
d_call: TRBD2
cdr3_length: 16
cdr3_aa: CSAQNRLAGLQETQYF
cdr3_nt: TGCAGTGCTCAAAACCGACTAGCGGGCTTACAAGAGACCCAGTACTTC

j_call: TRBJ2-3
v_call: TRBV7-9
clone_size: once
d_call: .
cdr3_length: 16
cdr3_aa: CASSSQLGASTDTQYF
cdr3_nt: TGTGCCAGCAGCTCTCAATTAGGCGCCTCCACAGATACGCAGTATTTT

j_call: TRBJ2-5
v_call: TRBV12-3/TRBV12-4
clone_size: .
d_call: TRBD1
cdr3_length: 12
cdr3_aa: CASRQIPGQQYF
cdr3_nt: TGTGCCAGCAGACAGATACCGGGACAGCAGTACTTC

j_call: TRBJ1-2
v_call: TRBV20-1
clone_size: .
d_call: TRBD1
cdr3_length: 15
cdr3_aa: CSARAWGQGVYGYTF
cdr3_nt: TGCAGTGCTAGAGCTTGGGGACAGGGAGTCTATGGCTACACCTTC

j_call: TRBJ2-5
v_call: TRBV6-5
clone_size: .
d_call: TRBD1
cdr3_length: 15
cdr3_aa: CASSYSRTGEKTQYF
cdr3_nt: TGTGCCAGCAGTTACTCGAGGACAGGGGAAAAGACCCAGTACTTC

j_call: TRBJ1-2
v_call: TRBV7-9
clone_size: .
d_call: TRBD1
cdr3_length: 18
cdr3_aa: CASSLITGTGTGGNGYTF
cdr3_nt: TGTGCCAGCAGCTTAATTACGGGGACAGGGACCGGTGGCAATGGCTACACCTTC

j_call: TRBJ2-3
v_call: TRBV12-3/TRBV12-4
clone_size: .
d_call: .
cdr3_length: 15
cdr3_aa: CASGLEAVRVDTQYF
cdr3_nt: TGTGCCAGCGGTTTGGAGGCAGTGCGGGTAGATACGCAGTATTTT

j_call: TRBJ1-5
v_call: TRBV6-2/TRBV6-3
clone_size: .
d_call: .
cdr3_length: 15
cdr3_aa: CASSYGLHSNQPQHF
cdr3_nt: TGTGCCAGCAGTTACGGACTTCATAGCAATCAGCCCCAGCATTTT

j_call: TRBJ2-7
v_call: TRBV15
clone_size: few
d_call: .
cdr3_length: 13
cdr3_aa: CATSSSPSYEQYF
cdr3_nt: TGTGCCACCAGCAGCTCCCCCTCCTACGAGCAGTACTTC

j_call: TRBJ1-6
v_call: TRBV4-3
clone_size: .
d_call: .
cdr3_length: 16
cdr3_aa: CASSQVWGAANSPLHF
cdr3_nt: TGCGCCAGCAGCCAAGTTTGGGGCGCGGCGAATTCACCCCTCCACTTT

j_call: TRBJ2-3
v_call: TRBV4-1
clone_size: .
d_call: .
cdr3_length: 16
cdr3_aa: CASSPHGTELSDTQYF
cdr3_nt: TGCGCCAGCAGCCCACACGGGACGGAACTCTCAGATACGCAGTATTTT

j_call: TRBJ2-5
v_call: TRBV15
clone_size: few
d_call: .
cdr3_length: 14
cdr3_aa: CATSRGQGQETQYF
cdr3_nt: TGTGCCACCAGCAGAGGTCAAGGGCAAGAGACCCAGTACTTC

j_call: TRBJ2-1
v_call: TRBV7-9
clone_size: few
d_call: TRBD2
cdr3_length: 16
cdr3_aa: CASSSHSGGAYNEQFF
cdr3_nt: TGTGCCAGCAGCTCCCATAGCGGGGGGGCCTACAATGAGCAGTTCTTC

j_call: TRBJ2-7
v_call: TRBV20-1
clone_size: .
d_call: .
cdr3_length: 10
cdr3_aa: CSARDRAMYF
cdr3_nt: TGCAGTGCTAGAGACAGGGCGATGTACTTC

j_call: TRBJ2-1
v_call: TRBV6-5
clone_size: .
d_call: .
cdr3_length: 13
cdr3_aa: CASYLTVYNEQFF
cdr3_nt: TGTGCCAGCTACCTGACAGTCTACAATGAGCAGTTCTTC

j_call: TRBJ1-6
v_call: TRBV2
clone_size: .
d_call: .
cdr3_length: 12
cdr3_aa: CASSRREPPLHF
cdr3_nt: TGTGCCAGCAGTCGCCGGGAGCCACCCCTCCACTTT

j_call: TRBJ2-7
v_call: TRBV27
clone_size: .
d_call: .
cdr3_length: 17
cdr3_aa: CASSLTGYGTRQYEQYF
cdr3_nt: TGTGCCAGCAGTTTAACAGGGTACGGTACCAGGCAATACGAGCAGTACTTC

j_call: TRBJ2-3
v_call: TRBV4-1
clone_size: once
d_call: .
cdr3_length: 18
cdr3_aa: CASSQERLGSSSTDTQYF
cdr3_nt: TGCGCCAGCAGCCAAGAGCGTTTGGGGAGCTCCAGCACAGATACGCAGTATTTT

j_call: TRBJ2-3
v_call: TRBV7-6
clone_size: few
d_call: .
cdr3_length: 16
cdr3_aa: CASSLRPHQAGDTQYF
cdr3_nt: TGTGCCAGCAGCTTAAGACCCCACCAGGCGGGAGATACGCAGTATTTT

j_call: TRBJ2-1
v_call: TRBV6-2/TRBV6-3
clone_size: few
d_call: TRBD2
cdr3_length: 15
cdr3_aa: CASKLLAEPNNEQFF
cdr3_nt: TGTGCCAGCAAACTACTAGCGGAGCCTAACAATGAGCAGTTCTTC

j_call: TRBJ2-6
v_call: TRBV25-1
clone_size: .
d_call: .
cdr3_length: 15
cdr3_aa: CASSERGSGANALTF
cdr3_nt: TGTGCCAGCAGCGAACGGGGTTCCGGGGCCAACGCCCTGACTTTC

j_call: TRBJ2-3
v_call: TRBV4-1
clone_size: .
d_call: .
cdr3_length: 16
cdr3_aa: CASSQERGTSTDTQYF
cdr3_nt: TGCGCCAGCAGCCAAGAAAGGGGAACCAGCACAGATACGCAGTATTTT

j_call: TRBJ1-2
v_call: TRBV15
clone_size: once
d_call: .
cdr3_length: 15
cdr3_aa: CATSRDGSGPYGYTF
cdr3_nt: TGTGCCACCAGCAGAGATGGGTCGGGGCCCTATGGCTACACCTTC

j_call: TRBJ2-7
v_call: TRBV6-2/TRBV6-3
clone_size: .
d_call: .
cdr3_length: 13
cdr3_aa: CASSFYRGGEQYF
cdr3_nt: TGTGCCAGCAGTTTCTACAGGGGAGGCGAGCAGTACTTC

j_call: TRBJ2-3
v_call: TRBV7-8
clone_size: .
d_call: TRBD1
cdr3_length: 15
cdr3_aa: CASSLGTGGVDTRYF
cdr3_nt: TGTGCCAGCAGCTTAGGGACAGGGGGGGTAGATACGCGGTATTTT

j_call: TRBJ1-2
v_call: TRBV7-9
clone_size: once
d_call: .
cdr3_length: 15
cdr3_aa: CASSLVGGEANGYTF
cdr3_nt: TGTGCCAGCAGCTTAGTCGGAGGGGAGGCCAATGGCTACACCTTC

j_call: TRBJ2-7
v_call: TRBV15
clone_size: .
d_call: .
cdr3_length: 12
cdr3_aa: CATSNRGNEQYF
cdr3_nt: TGTGCCACCAGCAACCGGGGGAACGAGCAGTACTTC

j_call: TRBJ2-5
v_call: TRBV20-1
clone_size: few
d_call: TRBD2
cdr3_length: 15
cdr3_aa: CSARSRAGVGETQYF
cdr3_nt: TGCAGTGCTAGAAGTAGAGCGGGGGTGGGGGAGACCCAGTACTTC

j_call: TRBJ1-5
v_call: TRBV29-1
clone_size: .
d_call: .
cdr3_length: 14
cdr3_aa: CSASLSGLNQPQHF
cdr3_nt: TGCAGCGCCTCCCTATCCGGTCTCAATCAGCCCCAGCATTTT

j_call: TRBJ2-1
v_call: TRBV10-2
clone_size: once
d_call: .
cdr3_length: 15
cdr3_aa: CASHVLGGAYNEQFF
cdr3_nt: TGCGCCAGCCACGTTTTGGGGGGGGCTTACAATGAGCAGTTCTTC

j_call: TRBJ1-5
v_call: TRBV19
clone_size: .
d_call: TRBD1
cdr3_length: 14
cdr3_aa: CACSIGGSDQPQHF
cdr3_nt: TGTGCCTGTAGTATAGGGGGCAGTGATCAGCCCCAGCATTTT

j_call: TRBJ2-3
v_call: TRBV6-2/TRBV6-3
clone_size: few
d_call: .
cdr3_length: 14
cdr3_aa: CASSYPRLGDTQYF
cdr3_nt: TGTGCCAGCAGCTACCCTCGACTTGGAGATACGCAGTATTTT

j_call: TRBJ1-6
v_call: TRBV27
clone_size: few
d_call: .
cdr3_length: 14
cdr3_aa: CASSIAVHNSPLHF
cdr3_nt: TGTGCCAGCAGTATTGCAGTCCATAATTCACCCCTCCACTTT

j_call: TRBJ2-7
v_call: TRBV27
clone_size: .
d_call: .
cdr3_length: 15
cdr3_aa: CASSSVGFGTYEQYF
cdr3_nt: TGTGCCAGCAGTTCAGTTGGGTTTGGGACGTACGAGCAGTACTTC

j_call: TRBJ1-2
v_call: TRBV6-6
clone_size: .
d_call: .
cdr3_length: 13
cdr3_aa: CASSPDPDYGYTF
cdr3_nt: TGTGCCAGCAGTCCGGACCCGGACTATGGCTACACCTTC

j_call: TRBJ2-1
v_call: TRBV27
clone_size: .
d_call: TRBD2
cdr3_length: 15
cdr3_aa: CASRNLAGGRNEQFF
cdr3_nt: TGTGCCAGCAGAAACCTAGCGGGGGGGCGTAATGAGCAGTTCTTC

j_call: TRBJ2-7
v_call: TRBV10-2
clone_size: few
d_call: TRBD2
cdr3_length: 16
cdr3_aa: CASSEGLAGDFYEQYF
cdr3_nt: TGCGCCAGCAGTGAGGGGCTAGCGGGGGACTTCTACGAGCAGTACTTC